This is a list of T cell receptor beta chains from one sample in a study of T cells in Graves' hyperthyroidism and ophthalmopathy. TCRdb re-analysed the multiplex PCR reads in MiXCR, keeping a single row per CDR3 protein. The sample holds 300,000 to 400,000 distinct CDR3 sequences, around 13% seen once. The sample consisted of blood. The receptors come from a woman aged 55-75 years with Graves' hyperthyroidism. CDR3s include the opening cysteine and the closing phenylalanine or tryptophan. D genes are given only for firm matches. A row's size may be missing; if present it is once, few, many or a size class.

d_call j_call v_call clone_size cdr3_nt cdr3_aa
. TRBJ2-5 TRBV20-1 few TGCAGTGCTAGGGAGCAGGGCGAGGGTCAGTACTTC CSAREQGEGQYF
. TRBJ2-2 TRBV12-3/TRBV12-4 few TGTGCCAGCAGTTTCTGGGACACCGGGGAGCTGTTTTTT CASSFWDTGELFF
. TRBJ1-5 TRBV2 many TGTGCCAGCAGGGCGGGTGGCGGACAGCCCCAGCATTTT CASRAGGGQPQHF
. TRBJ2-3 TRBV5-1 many TGCGCCAGCAGGGATGACAGGAAGGGAAGCACAGATACGCAGTATTTT CASRDDRKGSTDTQYF
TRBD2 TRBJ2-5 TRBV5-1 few TGCGCCAGCAGCCAAGGCGGGAGAAGGGAGACCCAGTACTTC CASSQGGRRETQYF
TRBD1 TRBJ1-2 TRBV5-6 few TGTGCCAGCAGCTCAACATCCAGGGGGCACGAGTATGGCTACACCTTC CASSSTSRGHEYGYTF
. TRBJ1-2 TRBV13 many TGTGCCAGCAGCCCCCCGGTGGGCGCAGATGGCTACACCTTC CASSPPVGADGYTF
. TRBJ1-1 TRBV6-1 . TGTGCCAGCAGTAGCCCCTCGACAGGTCAGAACACTGAAGCTTTCTTT CASSSPSTGQNTEAFF
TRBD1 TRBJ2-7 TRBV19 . TGTGCCAGTAGTAGAGGACAGGGGGACGAGCAGTACTTC CASSRGQGDEQYF
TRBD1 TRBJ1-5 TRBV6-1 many TGTGCCAGCAGGACAGGGGTACTTCAGCCCCAGCATTTT CASRTGVLQPQHF
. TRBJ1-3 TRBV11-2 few TGTGCCAGCACCGGACAGATCTCTGGAAACACCATATATTTT CASTGQISGNTIYF
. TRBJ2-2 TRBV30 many TGTGCCTGGTCTGGGAACACCGGGGAGCTGTTTTTT CAWSGNTGELFF
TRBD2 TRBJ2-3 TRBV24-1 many TGTGCCACCAGTGATTCCTTAGGGACTAGCGGGAGGGCCCCAGATACGCAGTATTTT CATSDSLGTSGRAPDTQYF
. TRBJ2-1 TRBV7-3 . TGTGCCAGCAGCCTATTGGGGAGTTGGGGTGAGCAGTTCTTC CASSLLGSWGEQFF
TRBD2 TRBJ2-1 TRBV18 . TGTGCCAGCTCACCGAGTAGCGGGAGGCTCTTCTCCTACAATGAGCAGTTCTTC CASSPSSGRLFSYNEQFF
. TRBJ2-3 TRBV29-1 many TGCAGCGTCGATCGGGATCGAGATACGCAGTATTTT CSVDRDRDTQYF
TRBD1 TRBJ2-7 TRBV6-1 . TGTGCCAGCCAAGGGGGCACCTACGAGCAGTACTTC CASQGGTYEQYF